The T cell receptor (beta chain) described here comes from a study of technical replicates of blood from a few donors. The CDR3 spans 16 residues. V dropped 4 bases and J dropped 0; count of bases not matched to a gene: 5. Germline assignment: CDR1 SGHRS and CDR2 YFSETQ. Data came from immunoSEQ multiplex PCR; TCRdb stores just in-frame clones and leaves some out. The sample records about 79,000 clones, roughly 94% being singletons. J is TRBJ2-3 and V is TRBV5-1; TRBD2 aligns across 10 bases. The sequence was obtained from a human donor in good health. Sequenced sample: T cells isolated from PBMCs. CDR3 nucleotides: TGCGCCAGCAGCCTGGAAGCGGGAGGGAGCACAGATACGCAGTATTTT. Protein product: CASSLEAGGSTDTQYF.